A selection of T cell receptor beta chains follows, all from one sample in a study of post-analysis software for immune sequencing data. TCRdb fed the PCR reads into MiXCR, producing one record per CDR3 protein. The sample shows roughly 700,000 distinct CDR3 sequences, less than 35% of them seen only once. The sequencing input was blood. These receptors originate from a girl between 10 and 17 years old with multiple sclerosis. Both conserved end residues are part of each CDR3. D genes are given only for firm matches. Size values are once, few and many counts, or a class for expanded clones, and some rows have none.

D gene,J gene,clone size,V gene,CDR3 DNA,CDR3 protein
-,TRBJ2-7,-,TRBV9,TGTGCCAGCAGCGTAGGGACTCTCCCCTACGAGCAGTACTTC,CASSVGTLPYEQYF
-,TRBJ1-1,few,TRBV5-1,TGCGCCAGCAGCGAAACCGGGACGGTGAACACTGAAGCTTTCTTT,CASSETGTVNTEAFF
-,TRBJ1-4,few,TRBV2,TGTGCCAGCACCATGGGATCTAATGAAAAACTGTTTTTT,CASTMGSNEKLFF
-,TRBJ1-6,-,TRBV20-1,TGCAGTGCTAGAGCCCTCGGATCACCCCTCCACTTT,CSARALGSPLHF
-,TRBJ1-2,-,TRBV20-1,TGCAGTGCTAGAGATCGGCGAGCAGAACCCTATGGCTACACCTTC,CSARDRRAEPYGYTF
TRBD2,TRBJ2-7,-,TRBV9,TGTGCCAGCAGCGTACTCGGTAGCGGGACTTTCTACGAGCAGTACTTC,CASSVLGSGTFYEQYF
TRBD1,TRBJ2-3,-,TRBV18,TGTGCCAGCTCCGGCAGGACAGGGCGCACAGATACGCAGTATTTT,CASSGRTGRTDTQYF
-,TRBJ1-1,few,TRBV5-1,TGCGCCAGCAGCTCCCAGGTCCAGGGACCGAACACTGAAGCTTTCTTT,CASSSQVQGPNTEAFF
-,TRBJ2-1,few,TRBV10-1,TGCGCCAGCAGTGAGTACAGGGCCAATGAGCAGTTCTTC,CASSEYRANEQFF
-,TRBJ2-5,-,TRBV7-2,TGTGCCAGCAGCCAAAGTCGGGAGACCCAGTACTTC,CASSQSRETQYF
TRBD2,TRBJ2-3,-,TRBV3-1,TGTGCCAGCAGCCAAGTACTAGCGGGGGGGACAGATACGCAGTATTTT,CASSQVLAGGTDTQYF
-,TRBJ2-7,many,TRBV5-1,TGCGCCAGCAGCCCGTCGTTTGGCGAGCAGTACTTC,CASSPSFGEQYF
TRBD1,TRBJ2-5,many,TRBV15,TGTGCCACAACTGGGACAGGCCAAGAGACCCAGTACTTC,CATTGTGQETQYF
TRBD2,TRBJ2-5,-,TRBV10-3,TGTGCCATCAGGGCCGGGGGGGGCCCTCCCGAGACCCAGTACTTC,CAIRAGGGPPETQYF
-,TRBJ1-1,-,TRBV6-6,TGTGCCAGCAGTTACGCGCAGAAGAACACTGAAGCTTTCTTT,CASSYAQKNTEAFF
TRBD2,TRBJ2-1,-,TRBV28,TGTGCCAGCACCTACCTCGGAGCGGGGGGTGCCTACAATGAGCAGTTCTTC,CASTYLGAGGAYNEQFF
-,TRBJ2-6,many,TRBV28,TGTGCCAGCAGTGTCCTAAGGGACTCTGGGGCCAACGTCCTGACTTTC,CASSVLRDSGANVLTF
-,TRBJ1-2,few,TRBV12-3/TRBV12-4,TGTGCCAGCAGTTTAAGAGGGGCGGCAACTAACTATGGCTACACCTTC,CASSLRGAATNYGYTF
-,TRBJ1-1,few,TRBV27,TGTGCCAGCAGTTTAGGAGGATTCACTGAAGCTTTCTTT,CASSLGGFTEAFF
-,TRBJ1-1,-,TRBV10-3,TGTGCCATCAGTGAGTCCCTGACTCGGAACACTGAAGCTTTCTTT,CAISESLTRNTEAFF
TRBD1,TRBJ2-5,few,TRBV9,TGTGCCAGCAGCGTACAGGGGGCGGGGGAGACCCAGTACTTC,CASSVQGAGETQYF
TRBD1,TRBJ1-2,few,TRBV12-3/TRBV12-4,TGTGCCAGCAGTACACAGGGGAATGGCTACACCTTC,CASSTQGNGYTF
TRBD2,TRBJ2-1,few,TRBV11-2,TGTGCCAGCAGCCCATTCCGACTAGCGGGAGCCGGGCAGTTCTTC,CASSPFRLAGAGQFF
TRBD2,TRBJ2-1,-,TRBV28,TGTGCCAGCAGTTTGTACCGACTAGCGGGACAATACAATGAGCAGTTCTTC,CASSLYRLAGQYNEQFF
-,TRBJ2-5,many,TRBV12-3/TRBV12-4,TGTGCCAGCAGTTTCCAGGGGTGGGAGACCCAGTACTTC,CASSFQGWETQYF
TRBD1,TRBJ1-2,-,TRBV20-1,TGCAGTGCTGTTTATCAGACAGGGGATGGCTACACCTTC,CSAVYQTGDGYTF
TRBD1,TRBJ1-1,-,TRBV29-1,TGCAGCGTTCAGTACAGGGGGCTTCACACTGAAGCTTTCTTT,CSVQYRGLHTEAFF
-,TRBJ1-4,-,TRBV18,TGTGCCAGCTCCCTTTCGACAGGAAATAATGAAAAACTGTTTTTT,CASSLSTGNNEKLFF